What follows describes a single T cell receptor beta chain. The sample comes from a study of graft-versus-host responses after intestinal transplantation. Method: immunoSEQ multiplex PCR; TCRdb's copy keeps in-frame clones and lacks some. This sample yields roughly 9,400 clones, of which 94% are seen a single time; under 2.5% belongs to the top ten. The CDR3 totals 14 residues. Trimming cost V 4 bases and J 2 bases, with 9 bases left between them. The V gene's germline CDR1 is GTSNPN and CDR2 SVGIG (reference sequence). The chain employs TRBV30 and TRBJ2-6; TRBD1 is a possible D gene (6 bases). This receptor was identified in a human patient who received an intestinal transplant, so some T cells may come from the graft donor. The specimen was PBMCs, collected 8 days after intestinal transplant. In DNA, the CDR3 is TGTGCCTGGAACCCAGGGGCTGGGGCCAACGTCCTGACTTTC. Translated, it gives CAWNPGAGANVLTF.